This T cell receptor beta chain was documented in a study of post-analysis software for immune sequencing data. Study-wide background: Courses of disease covered relapsing-remitting, secondary progressive and progressive-relapsing multiple sclerosis.

The ends were cut back, 2 bases at V and 6 bases at J, with 16 bases in the middle. CDR1 is SGHTA, CDR2 FQGNSA, per germline. The CDR3 is made up of 15 amino acids. Incorporated into the TCR beta cDNA libraries were unique molecular identifiers, which served to reduce PCR and sequencing biases. Each CDR3 protein is one row after TCRdb ran MiXCR on the PCR reads. Among 750,000 to 950,000 distinct CDR3 sequences listed, under 70% were seen once. The study, taken as a whole, reports: Diversity measured as normalized Chao1 was significantly lower in multiple sclerosis patients than in controls. TRBV5-6, TRBV5-1 and TRBV20-1 belonged to a set of roughly five TRBV segments that were more frequent in patients than controls. F-measure co-clustering was strong for batch-matched samples.

With respect to this clonotype: The target antigen is unknown.

Input material: blood. The TCR comes from a girl between 10 and 17 years old with multiple sclerosis. This rearrangement joins TRBV7-2 to TRBJ1-1; the D gene is possibly TRBD1 (5 bases). The DNA for the CDR3 is TGTGCCAGCAGCTTATCGGCGATGGGGCAGGCTGAAGCTTTCTTT. This gives the protein CASSLSAMGQAEAFF.